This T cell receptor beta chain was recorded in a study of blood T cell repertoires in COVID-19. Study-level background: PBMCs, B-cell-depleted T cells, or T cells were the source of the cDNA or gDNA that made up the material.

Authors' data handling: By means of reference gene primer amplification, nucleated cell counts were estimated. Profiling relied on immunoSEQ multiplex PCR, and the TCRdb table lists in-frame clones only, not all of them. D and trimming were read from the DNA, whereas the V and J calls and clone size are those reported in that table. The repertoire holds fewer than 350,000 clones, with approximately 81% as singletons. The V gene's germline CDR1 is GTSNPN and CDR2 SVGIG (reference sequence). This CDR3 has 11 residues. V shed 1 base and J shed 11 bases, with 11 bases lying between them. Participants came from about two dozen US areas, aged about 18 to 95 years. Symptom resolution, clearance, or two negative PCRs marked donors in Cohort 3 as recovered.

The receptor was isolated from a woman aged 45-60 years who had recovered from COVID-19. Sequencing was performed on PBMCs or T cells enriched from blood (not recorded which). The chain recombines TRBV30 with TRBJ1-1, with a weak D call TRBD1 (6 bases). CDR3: CAWSGAGVAFF. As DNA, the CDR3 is TGTGCCTGGAGTGGGGCAGGGGTGGCTTTCTTT.